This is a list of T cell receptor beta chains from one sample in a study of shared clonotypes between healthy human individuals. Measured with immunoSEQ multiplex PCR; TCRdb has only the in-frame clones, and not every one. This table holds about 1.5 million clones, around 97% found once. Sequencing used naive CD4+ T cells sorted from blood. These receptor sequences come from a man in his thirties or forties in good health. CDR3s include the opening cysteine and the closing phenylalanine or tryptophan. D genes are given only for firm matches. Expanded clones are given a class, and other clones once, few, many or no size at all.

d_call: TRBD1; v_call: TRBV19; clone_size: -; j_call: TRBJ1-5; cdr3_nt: TGTGCCAGTATCACGGGACAGGGGATAGTTGATCAGCCCCAGCATTTT; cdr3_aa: CASITGQGIVDQPQHF
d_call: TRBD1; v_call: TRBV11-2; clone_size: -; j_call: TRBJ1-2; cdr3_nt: TGTGCCAGCAGCTTACGGACAGGGAACTATGGCTACACCTTC; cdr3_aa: CASSLRTGNYGYTF
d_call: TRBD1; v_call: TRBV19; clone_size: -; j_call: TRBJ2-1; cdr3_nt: TGTGCCAGTAGAGACAGGGGAGGCAATGAGCAGTTCTTC; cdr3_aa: CASRDRGGNEQFF
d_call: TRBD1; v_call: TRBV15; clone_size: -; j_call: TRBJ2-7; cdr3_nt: TGTGCCACCAGCAGAGAATTGGGACAGGCCTACGAGCAGTACTTC; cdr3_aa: CATSRELGQAYEQYF
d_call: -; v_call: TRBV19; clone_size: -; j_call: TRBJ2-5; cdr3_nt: TGTGCCAGTAGTATAGTTGCAGGACAGCAAGAGACCCAGTACTTC; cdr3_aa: CASSIVAGQQETQYF
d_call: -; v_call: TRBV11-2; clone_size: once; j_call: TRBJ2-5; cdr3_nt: TGTGCCAGCAGCCAGCAGCGGATCGTTCAAGAGACCCAGTACTTC; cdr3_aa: CASSQQRIVQETQYF
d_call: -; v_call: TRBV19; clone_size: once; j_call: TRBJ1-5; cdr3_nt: TGTGCCAGTAGTAAGGCGAGGATTAGTGTCGTTCAGCCCCAGCATTTT; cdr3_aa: CASSKARISVVQPQHF
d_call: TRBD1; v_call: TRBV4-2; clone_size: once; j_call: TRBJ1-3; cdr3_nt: TGTGCCAGCAGCCAAAGGACAGGGGGCGCGAACACCATATATTTT; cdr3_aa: CASSQRTGGANTIYF
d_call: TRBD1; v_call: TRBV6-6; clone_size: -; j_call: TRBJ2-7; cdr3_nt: TGTGCCAGCAGTTACCAAACAGGGGATTCCCCCTACGAGCAGTACTTC; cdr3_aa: CASSYQTGDSPYEQYF
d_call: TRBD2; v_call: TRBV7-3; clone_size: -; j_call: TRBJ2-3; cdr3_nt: TGTGCCAGCAGCCCACATGGGGCGGGGACTAGCGTGAATACGCAGTATTTT; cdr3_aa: CASSPHGAGTSVNTQYF
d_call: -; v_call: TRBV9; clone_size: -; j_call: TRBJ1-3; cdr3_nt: TGTGCCAGCAGCCCCTCCCGTGGAAACACCATATATTTT; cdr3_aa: CASSPSRGNTIYF
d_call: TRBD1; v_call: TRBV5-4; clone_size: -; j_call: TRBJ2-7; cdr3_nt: TGTGCCAGCAGCCCGGGACAGGGGTTAAACTACGAGCAGTACTTC; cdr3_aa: CASSPGQGLNYEQYF
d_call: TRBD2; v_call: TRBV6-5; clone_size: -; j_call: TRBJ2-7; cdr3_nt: TGTGCCAGCAGCCCACGGGGCGGGAGGGCCTACGAGCAGTACTTC; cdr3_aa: CASSPRGGRAYEQYF
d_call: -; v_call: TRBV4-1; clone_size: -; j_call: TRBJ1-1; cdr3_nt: TGCGCCAGCAGCCAAGAAGCAAGGGGGAGGAGCGTGAGGGCTTTCTTT; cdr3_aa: CASSQEARGRSVRAFF
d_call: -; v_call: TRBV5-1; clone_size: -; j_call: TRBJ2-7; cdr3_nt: TGCGCCAGCAGCGGGGTTGGTGGGAGCTACGAGCAGTACTTC; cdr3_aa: CASSGVGGSYEQYF
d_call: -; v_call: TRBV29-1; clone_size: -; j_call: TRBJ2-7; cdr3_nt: TGCAGCGTTGTTGCGGGATTCTCCTACGAGCAGTACTTC; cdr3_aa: CSVVAGFSYEQYF
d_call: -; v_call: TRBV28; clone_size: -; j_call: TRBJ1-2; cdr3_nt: TGTGCCAGCAGTTTAGCAGCGAGCACTAACTATGGCTACACCTTC; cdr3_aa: CASSLAASTNYGYTF
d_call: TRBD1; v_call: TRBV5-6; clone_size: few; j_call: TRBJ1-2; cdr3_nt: TGTGCCAGCAGCTTGAATAGGGGACAGGGTGTCTATGGCTACACCTTC; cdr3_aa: CASSLNRGQGVYGYTF
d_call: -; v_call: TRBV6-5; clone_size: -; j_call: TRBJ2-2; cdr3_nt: TGTGCCAGCAGACATTCCACCGGGGAGCTGTTTTTT; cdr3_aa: CASRHSTGELFF
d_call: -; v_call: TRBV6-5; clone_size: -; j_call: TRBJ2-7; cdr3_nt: TGTGCCAGCAGCCGTGAGAGCTCCTACGAGCAGTACTTC; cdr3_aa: CASSRESSYEQYF
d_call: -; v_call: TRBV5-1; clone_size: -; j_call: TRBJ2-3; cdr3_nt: TGCGCCAGCAGCTTGGCAGGGGGGGATACGCAGTATTTT; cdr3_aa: CASSLAGGDTQYF
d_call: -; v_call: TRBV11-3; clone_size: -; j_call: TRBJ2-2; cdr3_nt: TGTGCCAGCAGCTTAGATCCCAGTCCCGGGGAGCTGTTTTTT; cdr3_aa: CASSLDPSPGELFF
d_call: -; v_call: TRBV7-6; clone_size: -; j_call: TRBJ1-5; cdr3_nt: TGTGCCAGCAGCCCTCCAGGGGATGGCAATCAGCCCCAGCATTTT; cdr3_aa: CASSPPGDGNQPQHF
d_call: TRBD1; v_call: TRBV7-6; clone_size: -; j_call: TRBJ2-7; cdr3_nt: TGTGCCAGCAGCCCGGGACAGGGGGCGTCCTACGAGCAGTACTTC; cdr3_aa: CASSPGQGASYEQYF
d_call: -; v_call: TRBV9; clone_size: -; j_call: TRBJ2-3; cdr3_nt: TGTGCCAGCAGCGGTCAAGGGGGGCGCACAGATACGCAGTATTTT; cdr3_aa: CASSGQGGRTDTQYF
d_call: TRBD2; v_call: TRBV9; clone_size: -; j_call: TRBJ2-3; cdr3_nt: TGTGCCAGCAGCGTAGAACTAGCGGGAAACACAGATACGCAGTATTTT; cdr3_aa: CASSVELAGNTDTQYF
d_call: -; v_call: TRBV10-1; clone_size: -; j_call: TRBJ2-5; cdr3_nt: TGCGCCAGCAGTGAGGCGGGACGGCGAGAGACCCAGTACTTC; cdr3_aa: CASSEAGRRETQYF